The clone carrying this TCR beta chain was counted many times. Its antigen is currently unknown. The CDR3 spans 14 residues. Trimming took 5 bases from V and 3 from J; bases not matched to a gene: 6. This record belongs to a study of T-cell memory formation after mild COVID-19. Turning to the study itself: In these data, TCR clusters were largely donor specific. Study-level results: Pre-infection memory held some responding clones, suggesting pre-existing cross-reactive T cells responded. Contracting CD4+ clones were located mainly in CM and EM, and CD8+ clones in EMRA.

After 5'RACE with constant-segment primers, TCR alpha and TCR beta cDNA libraries carrying sample barcodes and UMIs were obtained. MiXCR, applied by TCRdb to the 5' RACE reads, yields one record per CDR3 protein. The profile shows about 350,000 distinct CDR3 sequences, roughly 13% of them singletons. This TCR was sampled from a man aged 18 to 29 who had mild COVID-19 (a few samples of this study predate the infection). Cell type and time point are not known. The sequenced sample was PBMCs or a T cell subset sorted from them (not recorded which). The gene calls are TRBV12-3 or TRBV12-4 and TRBJ2-7; 8 positions agree with TRBD2. CDR3 in amino acids: CASSLWTSFYEQYF. CDR3 DNA sequence: TGTGCCAGCAGTCTGTGGACTAGCTTCTACGAGCAGTACTTC.